The 29 T cell receptor beta chains below come from one sample, sequenced in a study of blood T cell repertoires in COVID-19 (dated by TCRdb to the early 2020s). Library construction relied on the immunoSEQ multiplex PCR assay. TCRdb obtained this table from immuneACCESS and retained in-frame rearrangements with V and J assigned. These tables miss some clones; where compared with another copy, unresolved V genes account for less than half of the shortfall, and the remainder is unexplained. This sample has approximately 310,000 clones in its table, and 75% to 90% of those were observed once. The ten biggest clones cover 1.5% to 2% of the sample. The sample comprised PBMCs or T cells enriched from blood (not recorded which). Source of these receptors: a woman between 25 and 40 years old who had been exposed to COVID-19.

This clone was recorded a few times. The chain recombines TRBV27 with TRBJ2-7; a weak D match, TRBD2 (5 bases). Trimming took off 7 bases at V and 1 base at J, with 11 bases between the two ends. This CDR3 is built from 13 residues. Germline CDR1 MNHEY, CDR2 SMNVEV (reference sequence). CDR3 DNA sequence: TGTGCCAGCAAGGAGACGGGGTCCTACGAGCAGTACTTC. Its translation: CASKETGSYEQYF.

The rearrangement uses TRBV5-6 and TRBJ1-5; D is unresolved. Germline values: CDR1 SGHDT, CDR2 YYEEEE. The CDR3 runs to 14 residues. The germline V and J ends were trimmed by 1 base and 2 bases, with 7 bases remaining between them. DNA for the CDR3: TGTGCCAGCAGCTTGACAATGGGCAATCAGCCCCAGCATTTT. Protein: CASSLTMGNQPQHF.

As DNA, the CDR3 is TGTGCCAGCAGTTTATTGAGAGGGCCCCAGCATTTT. Protein: CASSLLRGPQHF. This sequence joins TRBV28 and TRBJ1-5; D is ambiguous. Per the germline V gene, CDR1 is MDHEN and CDR2 is SYDVKM. Trimming shortened V by 1 base and J by 9 bases, and 7 bases separated the two germline ends. This CDR3 comprises 12 residues.

The CDR3 region is CASDWSAANTGELFF. The DNA of the CDR3 is TGTGCCTCTGACTGGTCGGCGGCGAACACCGGGGAGCTGTTTTTT. V usage is TRBV6-5 and J usage is TRBJ2-2; D is ambiguous. The CDR3 is 15 residues long. Per germline, CDR1 MNHEY and CDR2 SVGAGI. The V end was cut by 11 bases, the J end by 0 bases, with 16 bases between.

This rearrangement joins TRBV7-9 to TRBJ1-2; 12 positions match TRBD1. The V gene's germline CDR1 is SEHNR and CDR2 FQNEAQ (reference sequence). The CDR3 totals 17 residues. Germline trimming cut 0 bases from V and 2 bases from J; bases unmatched to any gene: 4. CDR3 protein: CASSLAWGQGANYGYTF. Written as DNA, the CDR3 is TGTGCCAGCAGCTTAGCGTGGGGACAGGGGGCAAACTATGGCTACACCTTC.

This sequence joins TRBV19 and TRBJ2-2; 10 nucleotides match TRBD2. V lost 3 bases to trimming and J lost 7 bases; unmatched junction nucleotides: 5. CDR3 length: 15 residues. Looked up from germline, CDR1 is LNHDA and CDR2 is SQIVND (reference sequence). The CDR3 loop is CASSMIAGGDGELFF. CDR3 coding DNA: TGTGCCAGTAGTATGATAGCGGGAGGTGACGGGGAGCTGTTTTTT.

This clone appeared once. This chain uses TRBV9 with TRBJ2-1, with D tentatively TRBD2 (5 bases). The V gene lost 0 bases and the J gene lost 3 bases, with 13 bases spanning the gap. The CDR3 runs to 16 residues. Germline lookup yields CDR1 SGDLS and CDR2 YYNGEE. The CDR3 DNA sequence: TGTGCCAGCAGCGTAGGACTAAGTAGCGTCTACAATGAGCAGTTCTTC. Translated: CASSVGLSSVYNEQFF.

The gene calls are TRBV12-5 and TRBJ1-3, with TRBD1 matching 7 bases. The trim removed 7 bases at V and 2 bases at J, leaving 5 bases unmatched. CDR1 LGHNT and CDR2 FRNRAP come from the germline V gene. The length of the CDR3 is 14 residues. The DNA of the CDR3 is TGTGCTAGTGCCCTGACAGGGCCTGGAAACACCATATATTTT. Translation: CASALTGPGNTIYF.

The genes are TRBV6-4 and TRBJ2-3, with 8 bases lining up with TRBD1. The germline V gene encodes CDR1 MRHNA and CDR2 SNTAGT. V was pared by 5 bases and J by 0 bases, with 4 bases of the junction left unmatched. The CDR3 spans 15 residues. The CDR3: CASSFGQGSTDTQYF. The CDR3 bases are TGTGCCAGCAGTTTCGGACAGGGAAGCACAGATACGCAGTATTTT.

The table lists this clone with a count of one. The chain uses TRBV30 and TRBJ2-5, with a weak D call TRBD2 (6 bases). V was clipped by 0 bases and J by 4 bases, with 12 bases between them. The CDR3 sequence is 14 residues long. In germline, CDR1 is GTSNPN, CDR2 SVGIG (reference sequence). In DNA form, the CDR3 reads TGTGCCTGGAGTGTCCAGGAGGGGCGAGAGACCCAGTACTTC. Its protein is CAWSVQEGRETQYF. The full variable domain, in which reference TRBV30 and TRBJ2-5 provide the parts outside the CDR3, is SQTIHQWPATLVQPVGSPLSLECTVEGTSNPNLYWYRQAAGRGLQLLFYSVGIGQISSEVPQNLSASRPQDRQFILSSKKLLLSDSGFYLCAWSVQEGRETQYFGPGTRLLVL.

The chain links TRBV5-4 to TRBJ2-1; 9 bases map to TRBD1. The CDR3 sequence is 13 residues long. Per germline, CDR1 SGHNT and CDR2 YYREEE (reference sequence). The V gene end was trimmed by 4 bases and the J gene end by 7 bases; junction bases not matched to a gene: 3. The CDR3, as DNA: TGTGCCAGCAGCGCGGGACAGGGTAATGAGCAGTTCTTC. It is translated as CASSAGQGNEQFF.

J is TRBJ1-6 and V is TRBV4-1; the match to TRBD1 covers 10 bases. The CDR3 contains 15 residues. Trimming at V came to 3 bases and at J to 8 bases, leaving 4 bases not matched to a gene. The germline gives CDR1 MGHRA, CDR2 YSYEKL. CDR3 protein: CASSQTGTGDSPLHF. The CDR3 region has the DNA TGCGCCAGCAGCCAGACCGGGACAGGGGATTCACCCCTCCACTTT.

This clone appeared a few times. V gene TRBV7-2 combines with J gene TRBJ1-5; D gene unclear. This CDR3 region has 15 residues. Looked up from germline, CDR1 is SGHTA and CDR2 is FQGNSA. V was pared by 4 bases and J by 4 bases, with 14 bases between. CDR3 residues: CASSYLDIPNQPQHF. The CDR3 bases are TGTGCCAGCAGCTACTTAGACATACCGAATCAGCCCCAGCATTTT.

The chain recombines TRBV2 with TRBJ2-7; weak D call: TRBD2 (5 bases). Germline V lookup: CDR1 SNHLY, CDR2 FYNNEI. The CDR3 totals 14 residues. Trimming pared 6 bases from V and 2 bases from J, leaving 14 bases between. The CDR3 DNA is TGTGCCAGCAGCGCCGGGGTCTTTGCCTACGAGCAGTACTTC. Its translation is CASSAGVFAYEQYF.

V usage is TRBV10-3 and J usage is TRBJ1-1; 7 bases match TRBD1. Germline V gene lookup returns CDR1 ENHRY and CDR2 SYGVKD. The CDR3 runs 19 residues. The V segment lost 0 bases and the J segment 1 base; nucleotides outside the gene matches: 14. The CDR3 nucleotides read TGTGCCATCAGTGAGTCTTCTCGTTACAGACAGGGACGGAACACTGAAGCTTTCTTT. Translation: CAISESSRYRQGRNTEAFF.

The genes are TRBV19 and TRBJ1-3, with TRBD1 identical over 10 bases. V shed 6 bases, J shed 2 bases, and the junction held 4 bases outside the gene matches. The germline V gene encodes CDR1 LNHDA and CDR2 SQIVND (reference sequence). The CDR3 is 15 residues long. The CDR3 sequence: CASRPGTGAGNTIYF. The CDR3 DNA follows: TGTGCCAGTAGGCCCGGGACAGGGGCTGGAAACACCATATATTTT.

The chain employs TRBV6-5 and TRBJ1-5; 7 positions match TRBD1. CDR3 length: 12 residues. Germline lookup yields CDR1 MNHEY and CDR2 SVGAGI. Trimming removed 6 bases from V and 8 bases from J; junction bases left unmatched: 4. The CDR3 coding sequence is TGTGCCAGCAGGGCTACAGGGGAGCCCCAGCATTTT. As protein: CASRATGEPQHF.

The sample holds a few counts of this clone. The chain uses TRBV3-1 (or the pseudogene TRBV3-2) and TRBJ1-2; 9 nucleotides align to TRBD1. The CDR3 has 14 residues. J lost 7 bases, V lost 4 bases, and 7 bases had no gene match. The V gene's germline CDR1 is LGHDT and CDR2 YNNKEL (reference sequence). The CDR3 here is CASSRQGGGLGYTF. In nucleotides, the CDR3 is TGTGCCAGCAGCCGACAGGGGGGCGGGCTTGGCTACACCTTC.

With respect to this clone: At the DNA level, this CDR3 is encoded by other sequences in the same sample as well. The chain links TRBV9 to TRBJ2-3; D not resolved. Trimming removed 0 bases at V and 2 bases at J, with 7 bases between. Germline V gives CDR1 SGDLS, CDR2 YYNGEE. The CDR3 extends over 14 amino acids. The CDR3: CASSVEQTTDTQYF. In nucleotides, the CDR3 is TGTGCCAGCAGCGTAGAACAGACCACAGATACGCAGTATTTT.

The J gene is TRBJ1-1, the V gene TRBV28, with unresolved D. The V gene lost 7 bases and the J gene lost 5 bases, with 17 bases spanning the gap. Germline V gives CDR1 MDHEN, CDR2 SYDVKM. The CDR3 is 14 amino acids. CDR3 nucleotides: TGTGCCAGCACTCTCTCGGGTTTCGGGACTGAAGCTTTCTTT. Translation gives CASTLSGFGTEAFF. The full variable domain, in which reference TRBV28 and TRBJ1-1 provide the parts outside the CDR3, is DVKVTQSSRYLVKRTGEKVFLECVQDMDHENMFWYRQDPGLGLRLIYFSYDVKMKEKGDIPEGYSVSREKKERFSLILESASTNQTSMYLCASTLSGFGTEAFFGQGTRLTVV.

This chain connects TRBV6-2 or TRBV6-3 to TRBJ2-7, with D unresolved. Germline assignment: CDR1 MNHEY and CDR2 SVGEGT. This CDR3 comprises 12 residues. V dropped 0 bases and J dropped 6 bases, with 6 bases sitting between them. CDR3 in amino acids: CASSYSSGEQYF. CDR3 DNA: TGTGCCAGCAGTTACTCGTCCGGCGAGCAGTACTTC.

Concerning this clone: The sample has other DNA sequences that encode this CDR3 too. The chain carries TRBV28 and TRBJ1-3, with 7 bases fitting TRBD1. Germline CDR1 MDHEN, CDR2 SYDVKM. Trimming at V came to 4 bases and at J to 0 bases, leaving 0 bases not matched to a gene. This CDR3 region has 14 residues. This CDR3 reads CASSSGGSGNTIYF. DNA for the CDR3: TGTGCCAGCAGTTCAGGGGGCTCTGGAAACACCATATATTTT. The whole variable domain, remainder taken from reference TRBV28 and TRBJ1-3, is DVKVTQSSRYLVKRTGEKVFLECVQDMDHENMFWYRQDPGLGLRLIYFSYDVKMKEKGDIPEGYSVSREKKERFSLILESASTNQTSMYLCASSSGGSGNTIYFGEGSWLTVV.

This chain connects TRBV19 to TRBJ1-4; 9 bases align to TRBD1. Germline trimming cut 6 bases from V and 8 bases from J; bases unmatched to any gene: 13. Germline-derived CDR1 and CDR2 are LNHDA and SQIVND (reference sequence). There are 16 residues in the CDR3. Here the CDR3 DNA reads TGTGCCAGTAGCCTCCTTCCGGGACAGGGAGACGAAAAACTGTTTTTT. Translating it yields CASSLLPGQGDEKLFF.

The chain carries TRBV3-1 (or the pseudogene TRBV3-2) and TRBJ1-2, with TRBD1 as a possible D gene (6 bases). The germline V and J ends were trimmed by 0 bases and 4 bases, with 18 bases remaining between them. The CDR3 is made up of 17 amino acids. In germline, CDR1 is LGHDT, CDR2 YNNKEL (reference sequence). CDR3 region: CASSQDASRGSSYGYTF. DNA for the CDR3: TGTGCCAGCAGCCAAGATGCTTCGAGGGGGAGCAGCTATGGCTACACCTTC.

This clone appeared a few times. The rearrangement links TRBV5-6 to TRBJ1-2, with a possible D match to TRBD1 (5 bases). Germline V CDR1 and CDR2: SGHDT, YYEEEE. V gave up 2 bases and J gave up 0 bases, with 8 bases separating them. The CDR3 has 14 amino acids. The CDR3 region has the DNA TGTGCCAGCAGCTTTCAGGGCCCTAACTATGGCTACACCTTC. Protein: CASSFQGPNYGYTF.

V and J are TRBV2 and TRBJ1-2; D perhaps matches TRBD1 (6 bases). Germline V lookup: CDR1 SNHLY, CDR2 FYNNEI. The V end was cut by 6 bases, the J end by 6 bases, with 11 bases between. This CDR3 has 12 amino acids. Here the CDR3 reads CASSETGNGYTF. DNA of the CDR3: TGTGCCAGCAGCGAAACAGGGAATGGCTACACCTTC. Full variable domain (remainder filled in from reference TRBV2 and TRBJ1-2): EPEVTQTPSHQVTQMGQEVILRCVPISNHLYFYWYRQILGQKVEFLVSFYNNEISEKSEIFDDQFSVERPDGSNFTLKIRSTKLEDSAMYFCASSETGNGYTFGSGTRLTVV.

A single count supports this clone. The rearrangement links TRBV5-1 to TRBJ2-1; possibly TRBD1 for D (5 bases). Germline V gives CDR1 SGHRS, CDR2 YFSETQ. Trimming cost V 4 bases and J 4 bases, with 15 bases left between them. The CDR3 covers 15 residues. CDR3 DNA sequence: TGCGCCAGCAGCCCCGCGTGGCAGGGTTACAATGAGCAGTTCTTC. It specifies CASSPAWQGYNEQFF.

The rearrangement links TRBV30 to TRBJ2-2; TRBD2 matches 10 bases. CDR1 and CDR2 from the germline V gene are GTSNPN and SVGIG (reference sequence). The ends lost 4 bases at V and 4 bases at J; junction bases unmatched: 0. The CDR3 spans 13 residues. CDR3 nucleotide sequence: TGTGCCTGGACTAGCGGGAGCACCGGGGAGCTGTTTTTT. Protein sequence: CAWTSGSTGELFF.

The chain is built from TRBV9 and TRBJ2-2; TRBD2 aligns across 14 bases. CDR3 length equals 16 residues. V shed 3 bases, J shed 10 bases, and the junction held 8 bases outside the gene matches. Looked up from germline, CDR1 is SGDLS and CDR2 is YYNGEE. CDR3 DNA sequence: TGTGCCAGCAGCGGCCCTCGGACTAGCGGGGGGCTGGAGCTGTTTTTT. Its protein is CASSGPRTSGGLELFF.